The T cell receptor (beta chain) under discussion was sequenced for a study of OX40 agonist ivuxolimab in advanced cancers. For the study at large: An agonistic anti-OX40 (CD134) antibody, ivuxolimab, was used to treat the patients. Every 2 weeks, patients received ivuxolimab intravenously, dosed at 0.01 to 10 mg/kg. General study findings and limits: Among the lowest peripheral clonal expansion occurred in 0.1-3.0 mg/kg partial responders.

Unmatched junction bases numbered 0, after V lost 1 base and J lost 1 base. Germline V gene lookup returns CDR1 LNHNV and CDR2 YYDKDF (reference sequence). This CDR3 region has 15 residues. Profiling relied on immunoSEQ multiplex PCR, and the TCRdb table lists in-frame clones only, not all of them. The sample carries tens of thousands of clones, about 87% recorded once. Comment on this clone: Its cognate antigen is unknown.

Peripheral blood came from all dose cohorts at three timepoints. This specimen consisted of CD4+ or CD8+ T cells sorted from blood, obtained in a trial of the OX40 agonist ivuxolimab. The receptor was isolated from an adult with an advanced solid tumor such as melanoma, head and neck, liver or kidney cancer. The V call is TRBV15, the J call TRBJ1-4; 7 nucleotides agree with TRBD1. The CDR3 region has the DNA TGTGCCACCAGCAGAGGACAGGGAACTAATGAAAAACTGTTTTTT. Its translation: CATSRGQGTNEKLFF.